Below, one TCR beta chain is given with its context. As yet, its antigen is unknown. This record comes from a study of pediatric ulcerative colitis. Study results and limitations: Repertoires came from total lymphocyte DNA, so rare subsets like regulatory T cells may be missed. All ulcerative colitis patients, but no controls, carried a couple of rectal clonotypes. Substantially fewer templates came from a couple of patients' blood samples.

TCRdb's copy holds only in-frame clones and misses some; the assay was immunoSEQ multiplex PCR. The sample yields over 10,000 clones, 70% to 80% seen once. The rectum was sampled with one to two pinch biopsies at colonoscopy. Germline CDR1 reads SGHRS; CDR2 reads YFSETQ. V trimming: 2 bases; J trimming: 0 bases; junction bases outside the gene matches: 5. CDR3 length equals 15 residues. The sequenced sample consisted of gut tissue. This TCR derives from a boy between 5 and 17 years old who was a control in a study of pediatric ulcerative colitis. J is TRBJ2-7 and V is TRBV5-1; 7 nucleotides agree with TRBD2. CDR3 coding DNA: TGCGCCAGCAGCTTAGGCGGGAGCGACTCCTACGAGCAGTACTTC. As protein: CASSLGGSDSYEQYF.